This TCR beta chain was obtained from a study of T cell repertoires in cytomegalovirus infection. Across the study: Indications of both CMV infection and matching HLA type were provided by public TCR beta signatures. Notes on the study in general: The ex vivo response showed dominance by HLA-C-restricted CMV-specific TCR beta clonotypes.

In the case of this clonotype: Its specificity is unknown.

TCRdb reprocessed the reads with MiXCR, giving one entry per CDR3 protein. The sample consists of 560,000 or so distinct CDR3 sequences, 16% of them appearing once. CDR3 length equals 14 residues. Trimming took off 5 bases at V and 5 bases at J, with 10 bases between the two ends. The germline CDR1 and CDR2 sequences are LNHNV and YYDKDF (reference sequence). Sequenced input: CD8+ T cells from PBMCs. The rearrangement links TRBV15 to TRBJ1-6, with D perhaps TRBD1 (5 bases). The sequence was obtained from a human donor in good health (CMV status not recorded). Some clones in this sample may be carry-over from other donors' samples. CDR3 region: CATSGDADNSPLHF. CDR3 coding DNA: TGTGCCACCAGCGGGGACGCGGATAATTCACCCCTCCACTTT.